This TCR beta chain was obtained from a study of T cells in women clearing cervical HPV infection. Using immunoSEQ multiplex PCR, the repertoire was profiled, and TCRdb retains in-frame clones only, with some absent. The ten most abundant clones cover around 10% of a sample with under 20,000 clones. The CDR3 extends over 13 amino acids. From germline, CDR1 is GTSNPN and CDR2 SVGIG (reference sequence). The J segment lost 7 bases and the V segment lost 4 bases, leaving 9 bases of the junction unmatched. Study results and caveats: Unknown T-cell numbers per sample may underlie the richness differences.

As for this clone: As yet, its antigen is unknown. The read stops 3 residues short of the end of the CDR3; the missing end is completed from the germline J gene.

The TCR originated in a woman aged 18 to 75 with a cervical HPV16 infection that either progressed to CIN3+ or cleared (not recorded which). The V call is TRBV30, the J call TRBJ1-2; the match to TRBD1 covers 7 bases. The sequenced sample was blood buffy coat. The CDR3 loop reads CAWKATGKSGYTF. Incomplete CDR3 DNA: TGTGCCTGGAAAGCGACAGGGAAGTCTGGC.